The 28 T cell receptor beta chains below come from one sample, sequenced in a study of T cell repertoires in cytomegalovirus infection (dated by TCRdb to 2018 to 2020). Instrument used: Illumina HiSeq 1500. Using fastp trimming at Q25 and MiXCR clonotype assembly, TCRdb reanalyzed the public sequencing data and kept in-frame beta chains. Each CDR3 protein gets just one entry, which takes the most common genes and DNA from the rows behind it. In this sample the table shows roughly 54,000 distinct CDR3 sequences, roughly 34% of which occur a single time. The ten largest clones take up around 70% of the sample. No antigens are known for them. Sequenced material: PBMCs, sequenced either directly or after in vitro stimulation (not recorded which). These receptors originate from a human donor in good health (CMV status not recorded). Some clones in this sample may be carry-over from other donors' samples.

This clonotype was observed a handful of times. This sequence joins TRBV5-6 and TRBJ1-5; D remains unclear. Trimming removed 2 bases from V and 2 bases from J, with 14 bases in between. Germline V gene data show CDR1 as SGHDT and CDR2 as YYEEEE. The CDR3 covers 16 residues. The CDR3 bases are TGTGCCAGCAGCTTCGGCTCCTACGGAGGCAATCAGCCCCAGCATTTT. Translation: CASSFGSYGGNQPQHF.

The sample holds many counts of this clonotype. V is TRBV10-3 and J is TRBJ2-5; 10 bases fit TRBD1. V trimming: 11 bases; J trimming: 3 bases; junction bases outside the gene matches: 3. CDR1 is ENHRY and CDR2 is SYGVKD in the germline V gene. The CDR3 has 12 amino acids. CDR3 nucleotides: TGTGCCGCCGGGACAGGGGAAGAGACCCAGTACTTC. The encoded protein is CAAGTGEETQYF.

For the CDR3, the DNA is TGCAGTGCTAGAGTTGCGGGGAGTCGGACCTACAATGAGCAGTTCTTC. Translation gives CSARVAGSRTYNEQFF. The chain is built from TRBV20-1 and TRBJ2-1, with a tentative D call TRBD2 (6 bases). V lost 1 base, J lost 2 bases, and 15 bases lay in between. The CDR3 spans 16 residues. Germline CDR1 is DFQATT and CDR2 is SNEGSKA (reference sequence).

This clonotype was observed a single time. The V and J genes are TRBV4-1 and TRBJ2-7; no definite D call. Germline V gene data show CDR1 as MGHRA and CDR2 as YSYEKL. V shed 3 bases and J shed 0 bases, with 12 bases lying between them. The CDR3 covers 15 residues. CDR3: CASSHPSGSSYEQYF. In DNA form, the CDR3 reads TGCGCCAGCAGCCATCCCTCAGGTAGCTCCTACGAGCAGTACTTC.

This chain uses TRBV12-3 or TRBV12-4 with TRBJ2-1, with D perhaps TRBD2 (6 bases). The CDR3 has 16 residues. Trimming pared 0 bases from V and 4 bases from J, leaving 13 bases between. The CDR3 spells CASSLARQRAYNEQFF. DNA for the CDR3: TGTGCCAGCAGTTTAGCACGACAGCGGGCTTACAATGAGCAGTTCTTC.

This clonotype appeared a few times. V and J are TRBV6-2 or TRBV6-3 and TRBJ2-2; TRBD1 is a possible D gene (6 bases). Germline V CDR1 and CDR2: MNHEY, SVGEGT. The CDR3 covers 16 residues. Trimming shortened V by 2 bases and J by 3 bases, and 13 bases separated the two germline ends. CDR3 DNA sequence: TGTGCCAGCAGTTACAACCGCAGGGGCGACACCGGGGAGCTGTTTTTT. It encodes CASSYNRRGDTGELFF.

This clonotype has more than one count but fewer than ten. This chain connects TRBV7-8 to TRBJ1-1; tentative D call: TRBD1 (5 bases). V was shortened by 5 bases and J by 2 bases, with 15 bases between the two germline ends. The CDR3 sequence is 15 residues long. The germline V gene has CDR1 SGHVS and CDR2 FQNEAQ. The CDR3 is CASSPSGHINTEAFF. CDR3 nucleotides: TGTGCCAGCAGCCCCTCCGGACATATAAACACTGAAGCTTTCTTT.

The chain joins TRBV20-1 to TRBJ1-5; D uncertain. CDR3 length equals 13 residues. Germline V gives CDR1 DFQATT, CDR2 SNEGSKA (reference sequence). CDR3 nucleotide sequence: TGCGGCGTGAACCGGGCCTCGAATCAGCCCCAGCATTTT. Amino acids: CGVNRASNQPQHF.

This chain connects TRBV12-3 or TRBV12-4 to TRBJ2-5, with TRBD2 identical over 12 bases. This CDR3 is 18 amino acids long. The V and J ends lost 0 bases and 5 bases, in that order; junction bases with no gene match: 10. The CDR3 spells CASSLALTSGSGRETQYF. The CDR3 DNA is TGTGCCAGCAGTTTAGCGCTGACTAGCGGGAGCGGTCGGGAGACCCAGTACTTC.

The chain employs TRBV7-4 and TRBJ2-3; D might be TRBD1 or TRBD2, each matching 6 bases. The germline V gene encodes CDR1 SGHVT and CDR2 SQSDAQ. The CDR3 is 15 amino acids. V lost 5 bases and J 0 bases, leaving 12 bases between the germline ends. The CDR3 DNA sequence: TGTGCCAGCAGCCCTAGGGGGGAAAGCACAGATACGCAGTATTTT. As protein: CASSPRGESTDTQYF.

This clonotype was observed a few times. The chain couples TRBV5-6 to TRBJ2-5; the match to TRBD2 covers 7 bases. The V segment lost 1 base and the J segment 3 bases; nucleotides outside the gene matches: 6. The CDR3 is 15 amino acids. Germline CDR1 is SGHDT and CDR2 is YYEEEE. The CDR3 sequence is CASSLYGTTEETQYF. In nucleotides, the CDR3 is TGTGCCAGCAGCTTGTACGGGACTACGGAAGAGACCCAGTACTTC.

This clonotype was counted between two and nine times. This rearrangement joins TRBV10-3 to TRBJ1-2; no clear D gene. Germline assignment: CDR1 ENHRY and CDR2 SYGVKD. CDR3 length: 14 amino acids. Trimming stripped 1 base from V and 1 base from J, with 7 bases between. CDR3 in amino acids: CAISEWRDNYGYTF. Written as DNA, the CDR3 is TGTGCCATCAGTGAGTGGCGGGATAACTATGGCTACACCTTC.

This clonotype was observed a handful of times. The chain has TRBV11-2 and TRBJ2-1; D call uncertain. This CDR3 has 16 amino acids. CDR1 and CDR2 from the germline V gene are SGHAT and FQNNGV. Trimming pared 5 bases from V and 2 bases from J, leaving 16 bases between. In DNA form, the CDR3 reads TGTGCCAGCAGCCTATATGGGCGGTCGGCCTACAATGAGCAGTTCTTC. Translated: CASSLYGRSAYNEQFF.

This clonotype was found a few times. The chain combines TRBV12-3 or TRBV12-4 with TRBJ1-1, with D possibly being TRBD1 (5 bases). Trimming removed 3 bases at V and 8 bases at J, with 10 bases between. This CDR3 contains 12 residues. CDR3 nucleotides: TGTGCCAGCAGTTTTCCCGGGGCCGAAGCTTTCTTT. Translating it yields CASSFPGAEAFF.

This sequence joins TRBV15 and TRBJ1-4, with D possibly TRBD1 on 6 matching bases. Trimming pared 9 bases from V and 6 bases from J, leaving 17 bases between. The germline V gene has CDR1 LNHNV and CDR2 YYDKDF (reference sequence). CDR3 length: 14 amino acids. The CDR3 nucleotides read TGTGCCACTAGGCCTTGGGGGCCGGATGAAAAACTGTTTTTT. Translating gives CATRPWGPDEKLFF.

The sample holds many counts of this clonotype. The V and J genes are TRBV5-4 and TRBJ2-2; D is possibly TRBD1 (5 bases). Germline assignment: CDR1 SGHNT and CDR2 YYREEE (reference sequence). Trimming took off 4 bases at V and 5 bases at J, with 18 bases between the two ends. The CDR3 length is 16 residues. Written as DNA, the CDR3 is TGTGCCAGCAGCCACGGACAAGACCAAGGAACCGGGGAGCTGTTTTTT. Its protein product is CASSHGQDQGTGELFF.

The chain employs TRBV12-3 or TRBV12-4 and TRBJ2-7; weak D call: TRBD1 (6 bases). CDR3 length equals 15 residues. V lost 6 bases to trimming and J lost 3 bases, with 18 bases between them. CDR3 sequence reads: CASSHGPGHYYEQYF. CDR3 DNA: TGTGCCAGCAGCCACGGCCCGGGACACTACTACGAGCAGTACTTC.

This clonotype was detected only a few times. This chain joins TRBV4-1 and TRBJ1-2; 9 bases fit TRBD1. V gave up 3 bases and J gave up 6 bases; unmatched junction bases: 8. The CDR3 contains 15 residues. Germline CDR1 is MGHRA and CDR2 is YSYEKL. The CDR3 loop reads CASSHGDRDWDGYTF. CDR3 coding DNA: TGCGCCAGCAGCCATGGGGACAGGGACTGGGATGGCTACACCTTC.

The CDR3 loop is CASGQGVYEQYF. The CDR3 DNA reads TGTGCTAGTGGACAGGGCGTCTACGAGCAGTACTTC. J is TRBJ2-7 and V is TRBV12-5; possible D gene TRBD1, 6 bases. This CDR3 comprises 12 residues. V dropped 6 bases and J dropped 3 bases, with 9 bases sitting between them. Germline V gives CDR1 LGHNT, CDR2 FRNRAP.

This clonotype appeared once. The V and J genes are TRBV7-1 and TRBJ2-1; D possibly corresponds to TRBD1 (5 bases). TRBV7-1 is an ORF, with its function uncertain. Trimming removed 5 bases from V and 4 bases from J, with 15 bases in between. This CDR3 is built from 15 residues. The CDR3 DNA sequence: TGTGCCAGCAGCCCAGGGATCGGAATATACAATGAGCAGTTCTTC. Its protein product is CASSPGIGIYNEQFF.

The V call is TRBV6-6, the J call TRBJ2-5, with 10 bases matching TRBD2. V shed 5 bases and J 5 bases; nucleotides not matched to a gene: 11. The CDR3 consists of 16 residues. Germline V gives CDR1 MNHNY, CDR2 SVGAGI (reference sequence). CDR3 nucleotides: TGTGCCAGCAGTACTCTAGCGGGGGCCTTAGGGGAGACCCAGTACTTC. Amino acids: CASSTLAGALGETQYF.

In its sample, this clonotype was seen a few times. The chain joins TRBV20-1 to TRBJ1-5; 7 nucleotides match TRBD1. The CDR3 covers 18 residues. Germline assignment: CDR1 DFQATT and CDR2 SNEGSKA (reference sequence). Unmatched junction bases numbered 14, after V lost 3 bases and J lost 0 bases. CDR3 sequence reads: CSARGRQGWDHSNQPQHF. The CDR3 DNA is TGCAGTGCTAGGGGAAGACAGGGTTGGGACCATAGCAATCAGCCCCAGCATTTT.

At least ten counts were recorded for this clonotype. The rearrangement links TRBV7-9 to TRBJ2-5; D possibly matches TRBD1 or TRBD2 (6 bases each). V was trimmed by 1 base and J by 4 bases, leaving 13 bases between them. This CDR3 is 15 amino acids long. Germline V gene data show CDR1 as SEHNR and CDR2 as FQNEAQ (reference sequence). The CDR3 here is CASSLVFGGLETQYF. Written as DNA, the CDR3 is TGTGCCAGCAGCTTAGTTTTCGGGGGCTTAGAGACCCAGTACTTC. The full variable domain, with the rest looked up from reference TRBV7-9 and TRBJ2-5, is DTGVSQNPRHKITKRGQNVTFRCDPISEHNRLYWYRQTLGQGPEFLTYFQNEAQLEKSRLLSDRFSAERPKGSFSTLEIQRTEQGDSAMYLCASSLVFGGLETQYFGPGTRLLVL.

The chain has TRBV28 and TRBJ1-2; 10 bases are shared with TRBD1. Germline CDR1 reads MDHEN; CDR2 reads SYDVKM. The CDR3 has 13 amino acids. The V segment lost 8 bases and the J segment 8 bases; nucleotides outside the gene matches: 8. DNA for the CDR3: TGTGCCAGCGGGGACAGGGGCGTTTGGGGCTACACCTTC. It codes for CASGDRGVWGYTF.

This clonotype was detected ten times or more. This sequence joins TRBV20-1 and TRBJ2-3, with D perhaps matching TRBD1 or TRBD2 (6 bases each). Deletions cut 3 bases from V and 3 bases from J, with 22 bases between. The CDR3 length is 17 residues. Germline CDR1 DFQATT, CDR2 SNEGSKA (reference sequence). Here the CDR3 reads CSARGEMRGEKTDTQYF. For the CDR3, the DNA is TGCAGTGCTAGGGGGGAAATGAGGGGGGAGAAGACAGATACGCAGTATTTT.

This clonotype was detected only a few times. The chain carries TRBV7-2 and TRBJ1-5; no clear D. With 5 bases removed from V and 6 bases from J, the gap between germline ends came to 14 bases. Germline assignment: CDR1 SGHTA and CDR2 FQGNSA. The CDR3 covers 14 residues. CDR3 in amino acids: CASSLLGPSQPQHF. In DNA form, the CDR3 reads TGTGCCAGCAGCCTGCTGGGCCCCAGTCAGCCCCAGCATTTT. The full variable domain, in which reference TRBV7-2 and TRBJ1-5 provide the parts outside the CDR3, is GAGVSQSPSNKVTEKGKDVELRCDPISGHTALYWYRQSLGQGLEFLIYFQGNSAPDKSGLPSDRFSAERTGGSVSTLTIQRTQQEDSAVYLCASSLLGPSQPQHFGDGTRLSIL.

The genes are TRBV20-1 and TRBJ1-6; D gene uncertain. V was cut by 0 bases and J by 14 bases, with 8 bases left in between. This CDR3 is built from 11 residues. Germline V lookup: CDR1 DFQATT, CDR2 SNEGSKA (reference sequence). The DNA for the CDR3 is TGCAGTGCTAGAGACCAAAACTCCCTCCACTTT. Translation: CSARDQNSLHF.

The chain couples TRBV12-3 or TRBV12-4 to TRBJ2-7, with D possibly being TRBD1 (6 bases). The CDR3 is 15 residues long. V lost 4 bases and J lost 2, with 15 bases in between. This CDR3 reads CASSSQGSGPYEQYF. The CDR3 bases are TGTGCCAGCAGTTCCCAGGGGAGTGGTCCCTACGAGCAGTACTTC.